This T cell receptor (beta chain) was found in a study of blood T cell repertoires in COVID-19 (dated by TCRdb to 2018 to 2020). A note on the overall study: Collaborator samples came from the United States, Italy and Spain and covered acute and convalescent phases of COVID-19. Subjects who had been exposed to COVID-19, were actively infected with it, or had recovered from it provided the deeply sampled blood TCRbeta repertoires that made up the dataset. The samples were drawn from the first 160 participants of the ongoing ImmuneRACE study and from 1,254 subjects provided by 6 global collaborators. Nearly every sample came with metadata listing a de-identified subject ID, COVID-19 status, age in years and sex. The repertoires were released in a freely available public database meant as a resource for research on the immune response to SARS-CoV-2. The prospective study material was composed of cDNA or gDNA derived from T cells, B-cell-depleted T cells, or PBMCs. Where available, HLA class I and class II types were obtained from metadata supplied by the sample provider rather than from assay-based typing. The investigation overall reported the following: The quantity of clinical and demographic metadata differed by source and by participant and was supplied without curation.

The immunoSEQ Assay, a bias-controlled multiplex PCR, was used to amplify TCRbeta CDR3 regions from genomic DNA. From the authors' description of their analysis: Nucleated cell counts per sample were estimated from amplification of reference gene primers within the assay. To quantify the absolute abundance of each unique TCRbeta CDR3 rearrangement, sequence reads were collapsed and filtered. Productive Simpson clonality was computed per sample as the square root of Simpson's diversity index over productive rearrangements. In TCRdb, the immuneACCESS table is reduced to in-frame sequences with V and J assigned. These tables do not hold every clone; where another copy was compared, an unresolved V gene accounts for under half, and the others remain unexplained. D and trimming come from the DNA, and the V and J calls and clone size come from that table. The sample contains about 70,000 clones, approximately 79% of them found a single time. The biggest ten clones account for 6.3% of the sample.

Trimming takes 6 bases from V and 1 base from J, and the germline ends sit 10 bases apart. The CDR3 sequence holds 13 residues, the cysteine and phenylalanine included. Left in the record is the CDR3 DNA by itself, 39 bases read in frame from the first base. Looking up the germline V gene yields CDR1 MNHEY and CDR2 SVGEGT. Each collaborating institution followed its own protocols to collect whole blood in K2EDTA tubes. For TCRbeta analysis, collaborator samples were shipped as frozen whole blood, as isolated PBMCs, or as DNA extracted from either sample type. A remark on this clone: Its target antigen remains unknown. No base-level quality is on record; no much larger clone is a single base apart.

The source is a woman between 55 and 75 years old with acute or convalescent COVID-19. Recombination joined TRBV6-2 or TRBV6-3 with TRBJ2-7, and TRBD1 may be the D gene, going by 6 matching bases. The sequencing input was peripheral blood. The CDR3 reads CASSHGQSYEQYF. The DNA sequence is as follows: TGTGCCAGCAGCCACGGACAGTCCTACGAGCAGTACTTC.